This T cell receptor beta chain was observed in a study of T-cell memory formation after mild COVID-19. Study details: TCR clusters were largely donor specific. Study-level points and caveats: Some SARS-CoV-2-responding clones were already detected in memory before infection. The second-wave clones peaking on day 37 were not confirmed as SARS-CoV-2-specific.

The germline V and J ends were trimmed by 6 bases and 8 bases, with 16 bases remaining between them. The CDR3 is made up of 13 amino acids. The 5'RACE method, run with constant-segment primers, produced TCR alpha and TCR beta cDNA libraries (carrying sample barcodes and UMIs). TCRdb independently ran MiXCR on the 5' RACE reads; one entry per CDR3 protein. The table records over 350,000 distinct CDR3 sequences, approximately 24% of them present only once. Of note for this clonotype: Its antigen is not known.

Source material: PBMCs or a T cell subset sorted from them (not recorded which). The chain employs TRBV12-3 or TRBV12-4 and TRBJ1-2, with D maybe TRBD1 (6 bases). This clonotype originated in an adult woman who had mild COVID-19 (a few samples of this study predate the infection). Cell type and time point are not known. The CDR3 nucleotides are TGTGCCAGCAGCCCCCTTGGGGGGCAAGGCTACACCTTC. It is translated as CASSPLGGQGYTF.